This TCR beta chain originates from a study of blood T cell repertoires in COVID-19. Overall study: Specimens from acute and convalescent COVID-19 originated in the United States, Italy and Spain. Nucleic acid was either cDNA or gDNA, and it came from T cells, B-cell-depleted T cells, or PBMCs.

This clone was seen only a few times. Assay: immunoSEQ multiplex PCR; the TCRdb copy retains only in-frame clones and omits some. The data contain roughly 80,000 clones, 82% of them seen just once; the ten biggest clones take up less than 25%. V shed 4 bases and J 5 bases; nucleotides not matched to a gene: 4. Germline V CDR1 and CDR2: MDHEN, SYDVKM. This CDR3 comprises 16 residues. This TCR came from a human donor in a cohort sampled during active COVID-19. The specimen was peripheral blood. The chain uses TRBV28 and TRBJ2-1, with TRBD2 matching over 14 bases. The CDR3 here is CASSSRTSGGHNEQFF. CDR3 nucleotides: TGTGCCAGCAGTTCCCGGACTAGCGGGGGGCACAATGAGCAGTTCTTC.